Sequencing of this TCR beta chain was carried out in a study of T-cell reconstitution after alpha-beta-depleted transplantation in children. Unique molecular identifiers were used in preparing the TCRbeta library. TCRdb reprocessed the PCR reads with MiXCR, giving one entry per CDR3 protein. The data hold 60,000 or so distinct CDR3 sequences, with around 40% observed a single time. This clonotype was observed a few times. The antigen remains undetermined. Study-level points and caveats: At the one-year point after transplant, T-cell counts and TCRbeta diversity were found to come mostly from T cells that had been newly produced. It was reported that alpha-beta T cells came from several hundred expanded graft clones (about two months after transplant).

Sequenced material: PBMCs, mostly from graft donor cells, taken 360 days after TCRalphabeta/CD19-depleted stem cell transplant. The clonotype originates from a male patient between 10 and 17 years old who had a stem cell transplant for acute lymphoblastic leukemia, so the T cells may come from the graft donor.

Written as DNA, the CDR3 is TGTGCCAGCAGTGTGGGACAGGGGTGGGGAGAGACCCAGTACTTC. This codes for CASSVGQGWGETQYF. The chain links TRBV25-1 to TRBJ2-5; TRBD1 matches at 10 bases. Germline V gene lookup returns CDR1 MGHDK and CDR2 SYGVNS. CDR3 length: 15 amino acids. V lost 4 bases, J lost 4 bases, and 6 bases stayed unmatched.